A selection of T cell receptor beta chains follows, all from one sample in a study of breast tumors, draining lymph nodes, adjacent tissues. From the multiplex PCR reads, TCRdb called clonotypes with MiXCR, one entry per CDR3 protein. Of around 130,000 distinct CDR3 sequences in the sample, 32% were seen once. The sequencing input was axillary lymph node tissue. These receptors were collected from a female donor with breast cancer. Some clones in this sample may be carry-over from other donors' samples. Each CDR3 is given with its conserved first and last residue. The order of the fields is V gene, D gene, clone size, J gene, CDR3 DNA, CDR3 protein. A D gene is named only where the DNA matches it firmly. Not every row has a clone size; where given, it reads once, few, many or a size class.

V gene: TRBV5-8; D gene: TRBD1; clone size: many; J gene: TRBJ1-2; CDR3 DNA: TGTGCCAGCAGCCAATCGGACAGGGCTAACTATGGCTACACCTTC; CDR3 protein: CASSQSDRANYGYTF
V gene: TRBV11-2; D gene: TRBD2; clone size: many; J gene: TRBJ2-1; CDR3 DNA: TGTGCCAGCTTGAGTACCGGGCGGGGGGGCCCTGATGAGCAGTTCTTC; CDR3 protein: CASLSTGRGGPDEQFF
V gene: TRBV24-1; D gene: .; clone size: .; J gene: TRBJ2-7; CDR3 DNA: TGTGCCACCAGTGAGTCCGGGACACCAATCTACGAGCAGTACTTC; CDR3 protein: CATSESGTPIYEQYF
V gene: TRBV11-2; D gene: TRBD1; clone size: many; J gene: TRBJ2-3; CDR3 DNA: TGTGCCAGCAGCTTGGGACAGGGCTTTCGCGATACGCAGTATTTT; CDR3 protein: CASSLGQGFRDTQYF
V gene: TRBV11-2; D gene: .; clone size: .; J gene: TRBJ1-6; CDR3 DNA: TGTGCCAGCAGCTCTCTCAGGGGAGGTAACTATAATTCACCCCTCCACTTT; CDR3 protein: CASSSLRGGNYNSPLHF
V gene: TRBV7-7; D gene: TRBD1; clone size: .; J gene: TRBJ2-5; CDR3 DNA: TGTGCTAGCAGCTTGGGGACAGGGAGTCGGCAAGAGACCCAGTACTTC; CDR3 protein: CASSLGTGSRQETQYF
V gene: TRBV5-5; D gene: .; clone size: .; J gene: TRBJ1-1; CDR3 DNA: TGTGCCAGCAGCTCCCAGGGGAGTACTGAAGCTTTCTTT; CDR3 protein: CASSSQGSTEAFF
V gene: TRBV20-1; D gene: .; clone size: many; J gene: TRBJ2-7; CDR3 DNA: TGCAGTGCTAGACCAGGGGGGGCGTCGGGTGAGCAGTACTTC; CDR3 protein: CSARPGGASGEQYF
V gene: TRBV11-2; D gene: .; clone size: many; J gene: TRBJ2-2; CDR3 DNA: TGTGCCAGCAGCTTAAGTGCGTACACCGGGGAGCTGTTTTTT; CDR3 protein: CASSLSAYTGELFF
V gene: TRBV19; D gene: .; clone size: .; J gene: TRBJ1-4; CDR3 DNA: TGTGCCAGTAGTACCCGCAGTCTACTTAATGAAGAACTGTTTTTT; CDR3 protein: CASSTRSLLNEELFF
V gene: TRBV5-1; D gene: .; clone size: many; J gene: TRBJ1-6; CDR3 DNA: TGCGCCAGCAGCTTGGATAATTTAGGCAATTCACCCCTCCACTTT; CDR3 protein: CASSLDNLGNSPLHF
V gene: TRBV24-1; D gene: .; clone size: .; J gene: TRBJ1-5; CDR3 DNA: TGTGCCACCAGGACCGGACAGTATAGCAATCAGCCCCAGCATTTT; CDR3 protein: CATRTGQYSNQPQHF
V gene: TRBV7-9; D gene: .; clone size: .; J gene: TRBJ1-4; CDR3 DNA: TGTGCCAGCAGCTTAGCGTCTACCTTCCGCAAAAATATGTTTTTT; CDR3 protein: CASSLASTFRKNMFF
V gene: TRBV6-5; D gene: TRBD1; clone size: .; J gene: TRBJ1-2; CDR3 DNA: TGTGCCAGCAGTCACCGTCGTGGACAGGGCGGCTACACCTTC; CDR3 protein: CASSHRRGQGGYTF
V gene: TRBV6-5; D gene: TRBD1; clone size: many; J gene: TRBJ2-7; CDR3 DNA: TGTGCCAGCAGTCACTCCTCCGGACAGGGATACGAGCAGTACTTC; CDR3 protein: CASSHSSGQGYEQYF
V gene: TRBV28; D gene: .; clone size: many; J gene: TRBJ1-6; CDR3 DNA: TGTGCCAGCAGTTTAATAAGGGGTTCATACTCACCCCTCCACTTT; CDR3 protein: CASSLIRGSYSPLHF
V gene: TRBV2; D gene: .; clone size: many; J gene: TRBJ1-4; CDR3 DNA: TGTGCCAGCAGTGAAAGTAGGCAGCGGGGTGAAAAACTGTTTTTT; CDR3 protein: CASSESRQRGEKLFF
V gene: TRBV18; D gene: TRBD2; clone size: many; J gene: TRBJ2-7; CDR3 DNA: TGTGCCAGCTCACCACCGAGCGGGAGCTCCTACGAGCAGTACTTC; CDR3 protein: CASSPPSGSSYEQYF
V gene: TRBV5-5; D gene: TRBD1; clone size: many; J gene: TRBJ1-6; CDR3 DNA: TGTGCCAGCAGCCCGGGACAGGGTTATAATTCACCCCTCCACTTT; CDR3 protein: CASSPGQGYNSPLHF
V gene: TRBV2; D gene: .; clone size: many; J gene: TRBJ1-2; CDR3 DNA: TGTGCCAGCACCTTAGGGGGGACTGGCTACACCTTC; CDR3 protein: CASTLGGTGYTF
V gene: TRBV2; D gene: TRBD1; clone size: .; J gene: TRBJ1-2; CDR3 DNA: TGTGCCAGCAGTGAGGGGACAGGGGTCACCCCTAACTATGGCTACACCTTC; CDR3 protein: CASSEGTGVTPNYGYTF
V gene: TRBV5-4; D gene: TRBD1; clone size: many; J gene: TRBJ2-3; CDR3 DNA: TGTGCCAGCAGCTTGGGGGTGACAGGGGCCTCAGATACGCAGTATTTT; CDR3 protein: CASSLGVTGASDTQYF
V gene: TRBV2; D gene: .; clone size: .; J gene: TRBJ1-5; CDR3 DNA: TGTGCCAGCAGTGAACCAAGCGGGGGGTACAATGAGCAGCCCCAGCATTTT; CDR3 protein: CASSEPSGGYNEQPQHF
V gene: TRBV5-8; D gene: .; clone size: many; J gene: TRBJ1-4; CDR3 DNA: TGTGCCAGCAGCTTGGGGGGCCAGGGGAATGAAAAACTGTTTTTT; CDR3 protein: CASSLGGQGNEKLFF
V gene: TRBV7-2; D gene: .; clone size: many; J gene: TRBJ1-6; CDR3 DNA: TGTGCCAGCAGGAAGACCGGGACGGCAGATTATAATTCACCCCTCCACTTT; CDR3 protein: CASRKTGTADYNSPLHF
V gene: TRBV5-5; D gene: TRBD1; clone size: .; J gene: TRBJ2-5; CDR3 DNA: TGTGCCAGCAGCAGCGGGACAGGGGGCGGGGAGACCCAGTACTTC; CDR3 protein: CASSSGTGGGETQYF
V gene: TRBV6-1; D gene: .; clone size: many; J gene: TRBJ2-1; CDR3 DNA: TGTGCCAGCAGTGAAGTGGGCGGTTCGGGGAACAATGAGCAGTTCTTC; CDR3 protein: CASSEVGGSGNNEQFF
V gene: TRBV7-2; D gene: TRBD2; clone size: many; J gene: TRBJ2-4; CDR3 DNA: TGTGCCAGCAGCTTAGGACTAGCGGGGATAAACATTCAGTACTTC; CDR3 protein: CASSLGLAGINIQYF
V gene: TRBV20-1; D gene: .; clone size: .; J gene: TRBJ2-5; CDR3 DNA: TGCAGTGCTAGAGTGATGGAGACCCAGTACTTC; CDR3 protein: CSARVMETQYF
V gene: TRBV20-1; D gene: .; clone size: .; J gene: TRBJ1-4; CDR3 DNA: TGCAGTGCTAGGGAGGCGGCAGAACTGTTTTTT; CDR3 protein: CSAREAAELFF
V gene: TRBV2; D gene: TRBD1; clone size: .; J gene: TRBJ2-5; CDR3 DNA: TGTGCCAGCAGTGGGGGACAGCGACAAGAGACCCAGTACTTC; CDR3 protein: CASSGGQRQETQYF
V gene: TRBV6-5; D gene: .; clone size: many; J gene: TRBJ1-2; CDR3 DNA: TGTGCCAGCGCGTCTCAGATCCCCGGCTACACCTTC; CDR3 protein: CASASQIPGYTF
V gene: TRBV11-2; D gene: .; clone size: many; J gene: TRBJ2-2; CDR3 DNA: TGTGCCAGCAGCTTATTCGGCAGGGTTAACGGGGAGCTGTTTTTT; CDR3 protein: CASSLFGRVNGELFF
V gene: TRBV3-1; D gene: .; clone size: .; J gene: TRBJ1-2; CDR3 DNA: TGTGCCAGCAGCCAAGTACGAGCTTCCTATGGCTACACCTTC; CDR3 protein: CASSQVRASYGYTF
V gene: TRBV2; D gene: TRBD1; clone size: .; J gene: TRBJ1-4; CDR3 DNA: TGTGCCAGCAGTTCTTGGACAGGGGAAGTAGAAAAACTGTTTTTT; CDR3 protein: CASSSWTGEVEKLFF
V gene: TRBV7-8; D gene: .; clone size: few; J gene: TRBJ1-1; CDR3 DNA: TGTGCCAGCAGCTTAGGAGGAGGGAGGACTGAAGCTTTCTTT; CDR3 protein: CASSLGGGRTEAFF
V gene: TRBV4-3; D gene: TRBD2; clone size: many; J gene: TRBJ2-5; CDR3 DNA: TGCGCCAGCAGCCAAGGCGGGGGGGCCGGGGAGACCCAGTACTTC; CDR3 protein: CASSQGGGAGETQYF
V gene: TRBV18; D gene: TRBD1; clone size: .; J gene: TRBJ1-1; CDR3 DNA: TGTGCCGGCTCACCGGACAGGGACACTGAAGCTTTCTTT; CDR3 protein: CAGSPDRDTEAFF
V gene: TRBV7-9; D gene: TRBD1; clone size: many; J gene: TRBJ2-5; CDR3 DNA: TGTGCCAGCAGCTTAGGGAGGACAGGGCCGTTAAAAGAGACCCAGTACTTC; CDR3 protein: CASSLGRTGPLKETQYF
V gene: TRBV6-4; D gene: .; clone size: many; J gene: TRBJ2-6; CDR3 DNA: TGTGCCAGCACCAGGGACCCCGGTGGGGCCAACGTCCTGACTTTC; CDR3 protein: CASTRDPGGANVLTF
V gene: TRBV27; D gene: .; clone size: few; J gene: TRBJ2-3; CDR3 DNA: TGTGCCAGCAGTCAGGGCAGGGTCGCAGATACGCAGTATTTT; CDR3 protein: CASSQGRVADTQYF
V gene: TRBV7-2; D gene: TRBD1; clone size: many; J gene: TRBJ1-5; CDR3 DNA: TGTGCCAGCAGCCGACAGGGGGGTTTTAGCAATCAGCCCCAGCATTTT; CDR3 protein: CASSRQGGFSNQPQHF
V gene: TRBV29-1; D gene: .; clone size: many; J gene: TRBJ2-5; CDR3 DNA: TGCAGCGTCCGGGCCGAGACCCAGTACTTC; CDR3 protein: CSVRAETQYF
V gene: TRBV7-6; D gene: TRBD1; clone size: many; J gene: TRBJ2-6; CDR3 DNA: TGTGCCAGCAGCTCCTTGAAGGACAGGGTCTCTGGGGCCAACGTCCTGACTTTC; CDR3 protein: CASSSLKDRVSGANVLTF
V gene: TRBV27; D gene: .; clone size: many; J gene: TRBJ1-4; CDR3 DNA: TGTGCCAGTCAGGGACTTGGCGAAAAACTGTTTTTT; CDR3 protein: CASQGLGEKLFF
V gene: TRBV5-5; D gene: .; clone size: .; J gene: TRBJ1-4; CDR3 DNA: TGTGCCAGCGGCCCCGGGGCACGTAATGAAAAACTGTTTTTT; CDR3 protein: CASGPGARNEKLFF
V gene: TRBV6-6; D gene: .; clone size: many; J gene: TRBJ1-2; CDR3 DNA: TGTGCCAGCACCCCCGACAGGTCCTATGGCTACACCTTC; CDR3 protein: CASTPDRSYGYTF
V gene: TRBV11-3; D gene: .; clone size: .; J gene: TRBJ2-4; CDR3 DNA: TGTGCCAGCAGCCCTCCGGACCCTACGGACGGCATTCAGTACTTC; CDR3 protein: CASSPPDPTDGIQYF
V gene: TRBV6-1; D gene: .; clone size: many; J gene: TRBJ2-2; CDR3 DNA: TGTGCCAGCAGTGAAGATGTGGGCTTCACCGGGGAGCTGTTTTTT; CDR3 protein: CASSEDVGFTGELFF